The TCR beta chain under discussion was sequenced for a study of cytomegalovirus exposure and HLA in healthy donors. The PCR made use of 60 Vbeta and 13 Jbeta primers. Profiled with immunoSEQ multiplex PCR; TCRdb holds only in-frame clones, not every one. The sample gives hundreds of thousands of clones, approximately 82% of which show up once; 0.6% to 0.7% is in the top ten. Trimming removed 6 bases at V and 4 bases at J, with 25 bases between. The CDR3 totals 17 residues. Germline V gene lookup returns CDR1 SGHAT and CDR2 FQNNGV. This clone was detected once. The chain links TRBV11-2 to TRBJ2-7; TRBD1 might be the D (5 bases). Material for sequencing was PBMCs. The source of this sequence is a man aged 18 to 30 in good health and CMV-seronegative. The CDR3 loop reads CASRPVQGTLYPYEQYF. DNA for the CDR3: TGTGCCAGCAGGCCCGTCCAGGGTACATTGTATCCTTACGAGCAGTACTTC.